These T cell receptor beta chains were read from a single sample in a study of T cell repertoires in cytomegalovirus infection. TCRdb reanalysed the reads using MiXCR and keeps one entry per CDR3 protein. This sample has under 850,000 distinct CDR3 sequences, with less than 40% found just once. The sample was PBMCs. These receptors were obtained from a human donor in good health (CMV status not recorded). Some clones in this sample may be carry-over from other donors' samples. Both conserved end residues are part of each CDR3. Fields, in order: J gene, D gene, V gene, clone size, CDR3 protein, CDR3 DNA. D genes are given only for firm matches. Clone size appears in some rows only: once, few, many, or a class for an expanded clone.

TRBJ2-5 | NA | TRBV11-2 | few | CASSFNSKETQYF | TGTGCCAGCAGCTTCAACTCAAAAGAGACCCAGTACTTC
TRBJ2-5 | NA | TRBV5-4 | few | CASSPARGPETQYF | TGTGCCAGCAGCCCCGCGCGGGGGCCAGAGACCCAGTACTTC
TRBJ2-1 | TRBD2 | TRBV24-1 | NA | CATSDLLAGGYEQFF | TGTGCCACCAGTGATTTACTAGCGGGAGGGTATGAGCAGTTCTTC
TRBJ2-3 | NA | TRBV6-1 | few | CASSVRADTQYF | TGTGCCAGCAGTGTAAGGGCAGATACGCAGTATTTT
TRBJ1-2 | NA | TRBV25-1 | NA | CASSESGAYGYTF | TGTGCCAGCAGTGAATCGGGGGCGTATGGCTACACCTTC
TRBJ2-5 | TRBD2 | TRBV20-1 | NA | CSARDVLADQETQYF | TGCAGTGCTAGAGATGTGCTAGCGGACCAAGAGACCCAGTACTTC
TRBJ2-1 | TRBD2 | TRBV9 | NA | CASSVSSGGNNEQFF | TGTGCCAGCAGCGTGAGTAGCGGGGGTAACAATGAGCAGTTCTTC
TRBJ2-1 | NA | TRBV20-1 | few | CSARVASNSYNEQFF | TGCAGTGCTAGAGTGGCCTCCAACTCCTACAATGAGCAGTTCTTC
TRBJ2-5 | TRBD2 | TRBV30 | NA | CAWDPTKRGPYQETQYF | TGTGCCTGGGATCCTACCAAGCGGGGACCTTACCAAGAGACCCAGTACTTC
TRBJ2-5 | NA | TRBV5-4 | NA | CASSPLQSSPSGETQYF | TGTGCCAGCAGCCCATTGCAGTCGTCCCCGTCGGGGGAGACTCAGTACTTC
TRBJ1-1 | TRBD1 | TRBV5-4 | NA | CASRRQGVGTEAFF | TGTGCCAGCAGGCGACAGGGGGTCGGCACTGAAGCTTTCTTT
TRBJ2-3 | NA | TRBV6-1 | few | CASSEGWADTQYF | TGTGCCAGCAGTGAAGGTTGGGCAGATACGCAGTATTTT
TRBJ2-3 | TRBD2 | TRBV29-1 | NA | CSVEGQGTGRDTDTQYF | TGCAGCGTAGAAGGTCAGGGTACCGGGAGGGACACAGATACGCAGTATTTT
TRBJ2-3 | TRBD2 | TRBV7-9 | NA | CASSLEILREIVTDTQYF | TGTGCCAGCAGCTTAGAAATATTGCGGGAGATCGTGACAGATACGCAGTATTTT
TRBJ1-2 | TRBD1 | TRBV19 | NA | CASILTGGPDGYGYTF | TGTGCCAGTATTCTGACAGGGGGGCCCGACGGTTATGGCTACACCTTC
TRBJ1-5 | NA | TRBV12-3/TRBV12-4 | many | CASSFRVGPQHF | TGTGCCAGCAGTTTTCGGGTGGGGCCCCAGCATTTT
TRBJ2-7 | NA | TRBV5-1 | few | CASSLDLGVEQYF | TGCGCCAGCAGCTTGGATTTAGGGGTCGAGCAGTACTTC
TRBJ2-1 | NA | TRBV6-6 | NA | CASSQRELSYNEQFF | TGTGCCAGCAGTCAAAGGGAGCTGTCCTACAATGAGCAGTTCTTC
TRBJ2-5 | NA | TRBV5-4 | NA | CASSSEAGGGQETQYF | TGTGCCAGCAGCTCGGAAGCAGGGGGAGGGCAAGAGACCCAGTACTTC
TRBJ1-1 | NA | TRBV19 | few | CASSWSLNTEAFF | TGTGCCAGTAGCTGGTCTTTGAACACTGAAGCTTTCTTT
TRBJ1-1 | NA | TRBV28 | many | CASRQGGTEAFF | TGTGCCAGCAGGCAGGGCGGCACTGAAGCTTTCTTT
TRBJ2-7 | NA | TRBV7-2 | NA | CASSYEDTEQYF | TGTGCCAGCAGCTACGAGGACACCGAGCAGTACTTC
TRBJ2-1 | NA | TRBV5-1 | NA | CASNPASGNEQFF | TGCGCCAGCAACCCGGCCTCCGGCAATGAGCAGTTCTTC
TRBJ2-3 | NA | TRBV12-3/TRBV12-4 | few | CASSYPASRAQYF | TGTGCCAGCAGCTATCCGGCTTCAAGGGCGCAGTATTTT
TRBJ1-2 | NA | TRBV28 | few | CASSLLGTPGGYTF | TGTGCCAGCAGTTTACTTGGGACTCCGGGCGGCTACACCTTC
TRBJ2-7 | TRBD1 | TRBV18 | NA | CASSLVGQGRDYEQYF | TGTGCCAGCTCGCTCGTAGGACAGGGGAGGGATTACGAGCAGTACTTC
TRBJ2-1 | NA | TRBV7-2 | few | CASSLDSSGTGQFF | TGTGCCAGCAGCTTAGATTCATCCGGGACGGGGCAGTTCTTC
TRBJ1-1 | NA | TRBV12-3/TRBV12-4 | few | CASSFYGTTNTEAFF | TGTGCCAGCAGTTTTTATGGGACAACGAACACTGAAGCTTTCTTT
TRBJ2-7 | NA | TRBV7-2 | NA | CASSFGTPDYEQYF | TGTGCCAGCAGCTTCGGAACCCCCGATTACGAGCAGTACTTC
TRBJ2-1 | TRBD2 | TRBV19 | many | CASTELAGGSNEQFF | TGTGCCAGTACCGAACTAGCGGGGGGTTCCAATGAGCAGTTCTTC
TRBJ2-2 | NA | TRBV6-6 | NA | CASVRGSGGELFF | TGTGCCAGCGTTCGGGGCTCGGGCGGGGAGCTGTTTTTT
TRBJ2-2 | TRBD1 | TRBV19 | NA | CASSPTGDRTDTGELFF | TGTGCCAGTAGTCCAACAGGGGACAGGACGGACACCGGGGAGCTGTTTTTT
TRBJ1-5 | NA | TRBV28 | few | CASSSGWTARNQPQHF | TGTGCCAGCAGTTCAGGATGGACAGCACGTAATCAGCCCCAGCATTTT
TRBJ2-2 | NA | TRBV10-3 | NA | CAISESAFGRTGELFF | TGTGCCATCAGTGAGTCGGCCTTTGGGAGGACCGGGGAGCTGTTTTTT
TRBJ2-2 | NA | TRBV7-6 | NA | CASSGGAPTGELFF | TGTGCCAGCAGCGGGGGGGCTCCGACCGGGGAGCTGTTTTTT
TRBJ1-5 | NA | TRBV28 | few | CASSTGTFPNQPQHF | TGTGCCAGCAGTACCGGGACATTCCCCAATCAGCCCCAGCATTTT
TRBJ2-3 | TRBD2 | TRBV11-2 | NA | CASTLGLAGGLGYTQYF | TGTGCCAGCACCCTTGGACTAGCGGGGGGCCTTGGGTATACGCAGTATTTT
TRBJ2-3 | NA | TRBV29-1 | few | CSVESGRTDTQYF | TGCAGCGTTGAAAGTGGGAGGACAGATACGCAGTATTTT